Listed below are T cell receptor beta chains from one sample, sequenced in a study of blood T cells in healthy people across ages. TCRdb processed the 5' RACE reads anew with MiXCR; each CDR3 protein has one entry. The repertoire holds roughly 860,000 distinct CDR3 sequences, with around two thirds as singletons. The source material was blood. The receptors here all came from a man under 40 in good health. Each CDR3 is given with its conserved first and last residue. The D gene is left open where the match is weak. Clone size appears in some rows only: once, few, many, or a class for an expanded clone.

>-|-|TRBV20-1|TRBJ2-7
TGCAGTGCCTCTTTGGGGGTAAACTACGAGCAGTACTTC
CSASLGVNYEQYF
>few|-|TRBV5-1|TRBJ2-7
TGCGCCAGCAGCCCTCGGGTCGGGGAATATTACGAGCAGTACTTC
CASSPRVGEYYEQYF
>few|-|TRBV9|TRBJ2-1
TGTGCCAGCAGCGTTAGGGTTTTTGGCAATGAGCAGTTCTTC
CASSVRVFGNEQFF
>-|TRBD1|TRBV5-1|TRBJ2-4
TGCGCCAGCAGCAACTGGAGGACAGGGGGCCTAAACATTCAGTACTTC
CASSNWRTGGLNIQYF
>-|-|TRBV28|TRBJ2-1
TGTGCCAGCAGTTTAATGGGGTCTAGGCAGTTCTTC
CASSLMGSRQFF
>once|TRBD2|TRBV4-2|TRBJ2-1
TGTGCCAGCAGCCAAGAACATAGCGGGGGGGTCAACAATGAGCAGTTCTTC
CASSQEHSGGVNNEQFF
>few|-|TRBV7-2|TRBJ1-2
TGTGCCAGCAGCTTAGGCGTCGGGTCAAACTATGGCTACACCTTC
CASSLGVGSNYGYTF
>-|-|TRBV14|TRBJ2-3
TGTGCCAGCAGCCAAAAAGATACGCAGTATTTT
CASSQKDTQYF
>-|-|TRBV20-1|TRBJ1-5
TGCAGTGCTAGAGGGGCGAGGAGCAATCAGCCCCAGCATTTT
CSARGARSNQPQHF
>-|-|TRBV6-5|TRBJ1-1
TGTGCCAGCAGTTACCCCGGACAGAACACTGAAGCTTTCTTT
CASSYPGQNTEAFF
>-|-|TRBV12-3/TRBV12-4|TRBJ2-3
TGTGCCAGCAGAGCCCTCACAGATACGCAGTATTTT
CASRALTDTQYF
>-|-|TRBV20-1|TRBJ2-3
TGCAGTGCTAGGGTTCAGGGGACAGATACGCAGTATTTT
CSARVQGTDTQYF
>-|TRBD2|TRBV7-3|TRBJ2-1
TGTGCCAGCAGCTCCCACGGCGGGGGGGAGTACAATGAGCAGTTCTTC
CASSSHGGGEYNEQFF
>-|-|TRBV29-1|TRBJ2-5
TGCAGCGTTGAATGGGTGGGAGAGTCGTGGGCCCAGTACTTC
CSVEWVGESWAQYF
>many|-|TRBV18|TRBJ1-2
TGTGCCAGCTCACCAGGGCTCAGTAACTATGGCTACACCTTC
CASSPGLSNYGYTF
>once|-|TRBV2|TRBJ2-7
TGTGCCAGCGCCGGCCCCGGGCGGTACTCCTACGAGCAGTACTTC
CASAGPGRYSYEQYF
>-|-|TRBV12-3/TRBV12-4|TRBJ1-2
TGTGCCAGCAGTGAACAGGGTCCTTGGGGTGGCTACACCTTC
CASSEQGPWGGYTF
>many|-|TRBV6-5|TRBJ2-5
TGTGCCAGCAGCATCTGGACGGATCAAGAGACCCAGTACTTC
CASSIWTDQETQYF
>few|-|TRBV20-1|TRBJ2-3
TGCAGTGCTAGAGATCTTGAGGGGGGGCCGACAGATACGCAGTATTTT
CSARDLEGGPTDTQYF
>many|TRBD2|TRBV29-1|TRBJ2-5
TGCAGCGTTGCCTTCTCGACTAGCGGGGCCCAAGAGACCCAGTACTTC
CSVAFSTSGAQETQYF
>few|-|TRBV9|TRBJ2-7
TGTGCCAGCAGTCGATACTCCCGGGACGAGCAGTACTTC
CASSRYSRDEQYF
>many|-|TRBV29-1|TRBJ2-7
TGCAGCGTTGAAGTATCCTACGAGCAGTACTTC
CSVEVSYEQYF
>few|-|TRBV27|TRBJ2-7
TGTGCCAGCAGTTTATTTGGCCCCTACGAGCAGTACTTC
CASSLFGPYEQYF